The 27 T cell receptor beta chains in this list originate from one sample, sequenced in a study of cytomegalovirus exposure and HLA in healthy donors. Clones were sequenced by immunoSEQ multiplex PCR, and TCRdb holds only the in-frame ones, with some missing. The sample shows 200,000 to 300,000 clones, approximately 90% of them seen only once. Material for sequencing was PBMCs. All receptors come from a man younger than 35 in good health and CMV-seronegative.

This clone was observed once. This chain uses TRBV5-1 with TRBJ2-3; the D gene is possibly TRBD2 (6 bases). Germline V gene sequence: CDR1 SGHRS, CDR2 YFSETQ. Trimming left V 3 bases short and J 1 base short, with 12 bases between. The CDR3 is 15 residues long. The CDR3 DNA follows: TGCGCCAGCAGCTCCGGATGGGGGGGCACAGATACGCAGTATTTT. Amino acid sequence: CASSSGWGGTDTQYF. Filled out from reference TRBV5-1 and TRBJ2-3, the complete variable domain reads KAGVTQTPRYLIKTRGQQVTLSCSPISGHRSVSWYQQTPGQGLQFLFEYFSETQRNKGNFPGRFSGRQFSNSRSEMNVSTLELGDSALYLCASSSGWGGTDTQYFGPGTRLTVL.

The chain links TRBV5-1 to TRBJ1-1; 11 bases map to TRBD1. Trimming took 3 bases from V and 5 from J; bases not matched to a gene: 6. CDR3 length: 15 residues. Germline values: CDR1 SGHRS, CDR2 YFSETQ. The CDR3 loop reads CASSSPGQGGTEAFF. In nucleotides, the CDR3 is TGCGCCAGCAGCTCCCCGGGACAGGGGGGGACTGAAGCTTTCTTT. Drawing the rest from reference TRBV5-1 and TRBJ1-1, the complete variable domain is KAGVTQTPRYLIKTRGQQVTLSCSPISGHRSVSWYQQTPGQGLQFLFEYFSETQRNKGNFPGRFSGRQFSNSRSEMNVSTLELGDSALYLCASSSPGQGGTEAFFGQGTRLTVV.

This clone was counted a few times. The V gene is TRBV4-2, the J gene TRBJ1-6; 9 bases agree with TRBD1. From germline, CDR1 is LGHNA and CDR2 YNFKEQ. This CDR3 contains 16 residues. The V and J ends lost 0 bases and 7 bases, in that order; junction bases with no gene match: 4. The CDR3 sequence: CASSQDRDRVNSPLHF. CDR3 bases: TGTGCCAGCAGCCAAGACCGGGACAGGGTAAATTCACCCCTCCACTTT.

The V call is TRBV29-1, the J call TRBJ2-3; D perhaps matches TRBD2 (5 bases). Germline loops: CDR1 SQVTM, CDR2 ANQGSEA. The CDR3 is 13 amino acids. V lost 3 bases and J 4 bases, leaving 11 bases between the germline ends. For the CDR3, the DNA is TGCAGCGTTGATTCTAGCAATTCAGATACGCAGTATTTT. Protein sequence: CSVDSSNSDTQYF.

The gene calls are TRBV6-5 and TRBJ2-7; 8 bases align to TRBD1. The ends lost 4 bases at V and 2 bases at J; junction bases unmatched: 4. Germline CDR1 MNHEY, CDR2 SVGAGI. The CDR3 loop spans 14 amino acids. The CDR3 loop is CASSLDRDPYEQYF. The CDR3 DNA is TGTGCCAGCAGTTTGGACAGGGACCCCTACGAGCAGTACTTC.

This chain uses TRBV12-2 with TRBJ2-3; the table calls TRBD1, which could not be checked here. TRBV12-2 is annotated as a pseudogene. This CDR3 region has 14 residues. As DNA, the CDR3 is TGTGCAAGTCGCTCGGACATCCAGACGGATACGCAGTATTTT. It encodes CASRSDIQTDTQYF.

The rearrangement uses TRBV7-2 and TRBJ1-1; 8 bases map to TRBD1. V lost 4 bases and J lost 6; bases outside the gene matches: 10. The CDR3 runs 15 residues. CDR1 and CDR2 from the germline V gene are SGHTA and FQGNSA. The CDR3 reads CASSSWTGFGAEAFF. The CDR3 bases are TGTGCCAGCAGCTCCTGGACAGGGTTTGGGGCTGAAGCTTTCTTT.

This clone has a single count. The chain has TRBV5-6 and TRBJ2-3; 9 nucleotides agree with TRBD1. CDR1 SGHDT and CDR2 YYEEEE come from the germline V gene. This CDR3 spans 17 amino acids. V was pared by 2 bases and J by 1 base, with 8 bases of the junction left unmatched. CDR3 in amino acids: CASSLLRQGVGTDTQYF. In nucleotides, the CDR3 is TGTGCCAGCAGCTTACTGCGACAGGGGGTCGGCACAGATACGCAGTATTTT. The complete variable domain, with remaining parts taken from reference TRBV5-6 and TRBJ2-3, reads DAGVTQSPTHLIKTRGQQVTLRCSPKSGHDTVSWYQQALGQGPQFIFQYYEEEERQRGNFPDRFSGHQFPNYSSELNVNALLLGDSALYLCASSLLRQGVGTDTQYFGPGTRLTVL.

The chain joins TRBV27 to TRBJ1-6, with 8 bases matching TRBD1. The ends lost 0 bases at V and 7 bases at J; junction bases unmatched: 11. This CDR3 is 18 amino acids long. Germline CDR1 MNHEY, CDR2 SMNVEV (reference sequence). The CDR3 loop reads CASSLSGGQVVRNSPLHF. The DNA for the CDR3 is TGTGCCAGCAGTTTATCGGGGGGACAGGTTGTGAGAAATTCACCCCTCCACTTT.

The CDR3 loop is CASSFQGETQYF. The CDR3 bases are TGTGCCAGCAGCTTTCAGGGGGAGACCCAGTACTTC. The chain carries TRBV11-3 and TRBJ2-5; tentative D call: TRBD1 (6 bases). V shed 3 bases and J shed 5 bases, with 7 bases lying between them. This CDR3 region has 12 residues. CDR1 and CDR2 (germline): SGHNT, YENEEA. The variable domain in full, completed from reference TRBV11-3 and TRBJ2-5, reads EAGVVQSPRYKIIEKKQPVAFWCNPISGHNTLYWYLQNLGQGPELLIRYENEEAVDDSQLPKDRFSAERLKGVDSTLKIQPAELGDSAVYLCASSFQGETQYFGPGTRLLVL.

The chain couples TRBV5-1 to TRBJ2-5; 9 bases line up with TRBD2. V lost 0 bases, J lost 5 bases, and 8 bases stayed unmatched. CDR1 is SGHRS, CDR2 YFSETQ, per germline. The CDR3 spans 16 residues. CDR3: CASSLDRAGGQETQYF. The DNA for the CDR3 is TGCGCCAGCAGCTTGGACCGCGCGGGGGGGCAGGAGACCCAGTACTTC.

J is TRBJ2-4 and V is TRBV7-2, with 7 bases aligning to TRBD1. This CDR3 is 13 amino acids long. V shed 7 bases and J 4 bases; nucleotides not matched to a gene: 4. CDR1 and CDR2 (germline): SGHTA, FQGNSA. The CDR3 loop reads CASNIQGKNIQYF. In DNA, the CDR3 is TGTGCCAGCAACATACAGGGGAAAAACATTCAGTACTTC.

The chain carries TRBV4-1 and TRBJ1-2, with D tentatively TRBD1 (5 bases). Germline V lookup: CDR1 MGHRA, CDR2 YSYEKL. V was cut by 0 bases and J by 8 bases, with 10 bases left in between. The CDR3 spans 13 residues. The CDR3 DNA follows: TGCGCCAGCAGCCAAGATGGGGCGGGGGGCTACACCTTC. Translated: CASSQDGAGGYTF.

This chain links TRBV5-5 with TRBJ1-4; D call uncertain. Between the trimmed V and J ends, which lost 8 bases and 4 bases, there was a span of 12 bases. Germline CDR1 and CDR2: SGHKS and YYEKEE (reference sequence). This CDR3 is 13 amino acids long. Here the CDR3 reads CASDQSGNEKLFF. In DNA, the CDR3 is TGTGCCAGTGATCAGTCGGGTAATGAAAAACTGTTTTTT.

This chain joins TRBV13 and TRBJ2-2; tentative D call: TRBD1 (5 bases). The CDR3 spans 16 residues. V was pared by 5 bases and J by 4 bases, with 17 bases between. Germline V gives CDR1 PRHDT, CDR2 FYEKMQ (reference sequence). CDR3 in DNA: TGTGCCAGCAGCCCCCCAGGGCAGGGCGGCACCGGGGAGCTGTTTTTT. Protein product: CASSPPGQGGTGELFF.

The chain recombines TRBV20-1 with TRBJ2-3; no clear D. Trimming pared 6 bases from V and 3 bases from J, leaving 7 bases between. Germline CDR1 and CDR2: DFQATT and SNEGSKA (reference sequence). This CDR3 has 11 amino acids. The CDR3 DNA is TGCAGTGCAAGCCGAACAGATACGCAGTATTTT. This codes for CSASRTDTQYF.

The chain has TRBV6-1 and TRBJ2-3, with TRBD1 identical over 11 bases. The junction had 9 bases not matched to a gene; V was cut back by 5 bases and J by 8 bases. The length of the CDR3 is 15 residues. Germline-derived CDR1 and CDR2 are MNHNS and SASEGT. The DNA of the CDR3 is TGTGCCAGCAGTAACCTCGGACAGGGGGCTGGTACGCAGTATTTT. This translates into CASSNLGQGAGTQYF.

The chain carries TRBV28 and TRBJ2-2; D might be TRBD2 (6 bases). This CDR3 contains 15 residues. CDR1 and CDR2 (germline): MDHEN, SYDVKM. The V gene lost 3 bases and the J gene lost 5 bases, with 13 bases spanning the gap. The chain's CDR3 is CASSFAGRITGELFF. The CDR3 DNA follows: TGTGCCAGCAGTTTTGCCGGGAGAATAACCGGGGAGCTGTTTTTT.

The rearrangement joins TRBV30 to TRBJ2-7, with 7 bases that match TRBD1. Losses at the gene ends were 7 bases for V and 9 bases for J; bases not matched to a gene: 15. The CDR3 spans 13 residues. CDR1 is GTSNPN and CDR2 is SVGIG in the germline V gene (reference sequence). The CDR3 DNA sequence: TGTGCCTTCCCCGGGACAGCCCCGGTCGGGCAGTACTTC. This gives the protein CAFPGTAPVGQYF.

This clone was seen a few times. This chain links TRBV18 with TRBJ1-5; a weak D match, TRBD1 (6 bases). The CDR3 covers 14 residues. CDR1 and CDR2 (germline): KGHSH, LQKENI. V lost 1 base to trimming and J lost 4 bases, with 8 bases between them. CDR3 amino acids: CASSPRGPNQPQHF. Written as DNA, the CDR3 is TGTGCCAGCTCACCACGGGGGCCTAATCAGCCCCAGCATTTT.

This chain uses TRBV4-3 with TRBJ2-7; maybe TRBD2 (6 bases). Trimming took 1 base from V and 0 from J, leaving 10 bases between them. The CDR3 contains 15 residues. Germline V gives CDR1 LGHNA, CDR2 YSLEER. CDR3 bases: TGCGCCAGCAGCCAAGGAGCGGGTACCTCCTACGAGCAGTACTTC. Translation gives CASSQGAGTSYEQYF.

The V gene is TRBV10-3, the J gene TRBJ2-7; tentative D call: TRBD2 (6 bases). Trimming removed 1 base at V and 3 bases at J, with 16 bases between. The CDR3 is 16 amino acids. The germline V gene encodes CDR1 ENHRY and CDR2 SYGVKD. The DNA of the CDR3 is TGTGCCATCAGTGAGTTGGAGGGGACTGTAGACTACGAGCAGTACTTC. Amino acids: CAISELEGTVDYEQYF.

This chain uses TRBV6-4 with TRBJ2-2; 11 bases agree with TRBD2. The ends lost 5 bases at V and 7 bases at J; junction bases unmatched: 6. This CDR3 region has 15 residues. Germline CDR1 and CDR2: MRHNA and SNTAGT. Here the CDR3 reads CASSSGTSGGGELFF. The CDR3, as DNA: TGTGCCAGCAGTTCCGGGACTAGCGGAGGCGGGGAGCTGTTTTTT.

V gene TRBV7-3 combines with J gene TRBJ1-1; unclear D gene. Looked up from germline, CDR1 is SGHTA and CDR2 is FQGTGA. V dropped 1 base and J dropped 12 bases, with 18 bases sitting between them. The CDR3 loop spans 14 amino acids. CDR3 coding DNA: TGTGCCAGCAGCTTAAATCCGTCCGCAGGCCAGCCTTTCTTT. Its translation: CASSLNPSAGQPFF. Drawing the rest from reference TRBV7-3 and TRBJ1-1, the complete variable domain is GAGVSQTPSNKVTEKGKYVELRCDPISGHTALYWYRQSLGQGPEFLIYFQGTGAADDSGLPNDRFFAVRPEGSVSTLKIQRTERGDSAVYLCASSLNPSAGQPFFGQGTRLTVV.

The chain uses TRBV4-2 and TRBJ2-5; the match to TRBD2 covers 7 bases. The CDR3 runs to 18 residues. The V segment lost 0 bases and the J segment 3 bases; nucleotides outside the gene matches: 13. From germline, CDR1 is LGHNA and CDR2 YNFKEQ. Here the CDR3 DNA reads TGTGCCAGCAGCCAAGATCCACCGGGCGGGAGAATGGAAGAGACCCAGTACTTC. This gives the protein CASSQDPPGGRMEETQYF.

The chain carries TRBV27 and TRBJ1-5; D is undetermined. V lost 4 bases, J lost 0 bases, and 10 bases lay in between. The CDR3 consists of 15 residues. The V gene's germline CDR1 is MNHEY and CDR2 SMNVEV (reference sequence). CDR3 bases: TGTGCCAGCAGTTCCCTAGACGGTAGCAATCAGCCCCAGCATTTT. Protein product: CASSSLDGSNQPQHF.

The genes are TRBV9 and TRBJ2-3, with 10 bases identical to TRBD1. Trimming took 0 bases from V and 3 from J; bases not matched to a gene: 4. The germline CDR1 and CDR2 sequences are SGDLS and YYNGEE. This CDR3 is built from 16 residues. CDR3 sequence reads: CASSVVKGQGTDTQYF. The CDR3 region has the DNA TGTGCCAGCAGCGTAGTGAAGGGACAGGGGACAGATACGCAGTATTTT.